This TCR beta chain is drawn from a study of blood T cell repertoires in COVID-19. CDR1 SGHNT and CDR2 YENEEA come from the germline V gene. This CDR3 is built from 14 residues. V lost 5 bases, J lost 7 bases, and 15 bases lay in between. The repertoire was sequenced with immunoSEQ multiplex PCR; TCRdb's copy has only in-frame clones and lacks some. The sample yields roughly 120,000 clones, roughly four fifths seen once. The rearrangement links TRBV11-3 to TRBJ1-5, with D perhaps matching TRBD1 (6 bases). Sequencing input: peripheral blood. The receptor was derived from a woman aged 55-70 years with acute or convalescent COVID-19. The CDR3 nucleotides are TGTGCCAGCAGCCAGCAGGGGTTGAGGCAGCCCCAGCATTTT. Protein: CASSQQGLRQPQHF.